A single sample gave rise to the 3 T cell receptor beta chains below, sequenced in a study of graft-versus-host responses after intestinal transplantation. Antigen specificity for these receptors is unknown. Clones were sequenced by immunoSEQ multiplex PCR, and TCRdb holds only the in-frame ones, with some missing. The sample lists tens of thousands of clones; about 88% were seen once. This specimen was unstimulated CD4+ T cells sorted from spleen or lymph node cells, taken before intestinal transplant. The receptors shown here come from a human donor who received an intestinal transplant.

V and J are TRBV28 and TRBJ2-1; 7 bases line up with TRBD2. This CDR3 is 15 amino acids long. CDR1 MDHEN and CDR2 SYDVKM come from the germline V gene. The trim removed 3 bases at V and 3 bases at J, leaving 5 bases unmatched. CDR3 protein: CASSFGGTDYNEQFF. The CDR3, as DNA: TGTGCCAGCAGTTTCGGGGGGACCGACTACAATGAGCAGTTCTTC.

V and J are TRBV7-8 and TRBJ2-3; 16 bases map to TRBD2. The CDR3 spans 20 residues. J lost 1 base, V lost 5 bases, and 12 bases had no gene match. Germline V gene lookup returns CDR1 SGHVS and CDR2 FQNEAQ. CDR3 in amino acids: CASSKWPGLAGGRGTDTQYF. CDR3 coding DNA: TGTGCCAGCAGCAAATGGCCGGGACTAGCGGGGGGGCGGGGCACAGATACGCAGTATTTT.

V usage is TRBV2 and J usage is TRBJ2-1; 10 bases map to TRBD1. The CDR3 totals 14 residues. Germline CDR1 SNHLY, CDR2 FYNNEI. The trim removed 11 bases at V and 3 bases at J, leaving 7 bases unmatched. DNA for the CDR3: TGTGCCGGAACCCGGGACAGGGGCTACAATGAGCAGTTCTTC. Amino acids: CAGTRDRGYNEQFF.